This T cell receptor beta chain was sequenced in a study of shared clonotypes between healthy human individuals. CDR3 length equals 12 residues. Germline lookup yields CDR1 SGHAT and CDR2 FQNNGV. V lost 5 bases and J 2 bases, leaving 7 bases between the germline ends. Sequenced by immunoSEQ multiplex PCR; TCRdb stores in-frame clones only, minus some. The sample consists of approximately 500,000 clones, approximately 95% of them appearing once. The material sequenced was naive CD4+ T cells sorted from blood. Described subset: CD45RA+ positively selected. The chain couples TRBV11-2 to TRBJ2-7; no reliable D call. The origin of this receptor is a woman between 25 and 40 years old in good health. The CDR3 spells CASSPGPYEQYF. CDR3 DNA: TGTGCCAGCAGCCCAGGCCCCTACGAGCAGTACTTC.